The entry below describes one TCR beta chain. The sample is drawn from a study of blood T cell repertoires in COVID-19. Participants had their cohort set by participant-reported clinical history. Looked up from germline, CDR1 is MNHEY and CDR2 is SVGAGI. CDR3 length: 15 residues. J gave up 6 bases and V 7 bases, and 12 bases lay outside the gene matches. Some clones are missing from TCRdb's copy, which holds only in-frame ones; the method was immunoSEQ multiplex PCR. The sample has 130,000 to 150,000 clones, 70% to 90% seen once; the top ten hold around 1.3%. This receptor was taken from a woman in her 30s with acute COVID-19. The source material was PBMCs or T cells enriched from blood (not recorded which). The J gene is TRBJ2-1, the V gene TRBV6-5, with TRBD2 matching 7 bases. The CDR3 coding sequence is TGTGCCAGCAAGATGGGCGGCGGGAGAGTCAATGAGCAGTTCTTC. Amino acid sequence: CASKMGGGRVNEQFF.